One and the same sample provided the 23 T cell receptor beta chains below, sequenced in a study of cytomegalovirus exposure and HLA in healthy donors. Primers included in the PCR were 60 Vbeta and 13 Jbeta primers. Data came from immunoSEQ multiplex PCR; TCRdb stores just in-frame clones and leaves some out. The table includes about 120,000 clones, approximately 80% detected once. The sequencing input was PBMCs. Receptors were obtained from a woman aged 25-40 years in good health and CMV-seronegative.

The rearrangement links TRBV4-3 to TRBJ1-2, with D possibly matching TRBD1 (5 bases). The CDR3 has 18 amino acids. V dropped 0 bases and J dropped 6 bases, with 23 bases sitting between them. Germline CDR1 LGHNA, CDR2 YSLEER. CDR3 nucleotides: TGCGCCAGCAGCCAAGAAACGACCGGCAGGGCTGGGGTGCATGGCTACACCTTC. Protein sequence: CASSQETTGRAGVHGYTF.

This CDR3 reads CASSVAGGADTEAFF. CDR3 bases: TGTGCCAGCAGCGTGGCTGGGGGCGCCGACACTGAAGCTTTCTTT. The chain couples TRBV9 to TRBJ1-1; tentatively, D is TRBD1 (6 bases). Germline V gene lookup returns CDR1 SGDLS and CDR2 YYNGEE. Trimming shortened V by 2 bases and J by 3 bases, and 14 bases separated the two germline ends. This CDR3 comprises 15 residues.

The V and J genes are TRBV7-8 and TRBJ2-2; a possible D gene is TRBD2 (6 bases). Trimming took off 6 bases at V and 5 bases at J, with 19 bases between the two ends. CDR3 length: 16 amino acids. Germline values: CDR1 SGHVS, CDR2 FQNEAQ. The CDR3 loop is CASSLAGSGTTGELFF. CDR3 DNA sequence: TGTGCCAGCAGTCTCGCTGGTAGCGGAACTACCGGGGAGCTGTTTTTT.

The V call is TRBV28, the J call TRBJ2-2, with TRBD1 identical over 8 bases. After removal of 3 bases from V and 4 bases from J, the junction contained 4 bases not matched to a gene. The germline V gene encodes CDR1 MDHEN and CDR2 SYDVKM. The CDR3 runs to 15 residues. For the CDR3, the DNA is TGTGCCAGCAGTTTTGACGACAGGGGCACCGGGGAGCTGTTTTTT. Its translation: CASSFDDRGTGELFF.

The J gene is TRBJ1-6, the V gene TRBV9; 7 bases are shared with TRBD1. The length of the CDR3 is 15 residues. Trimming cost V 4 bases and J 0 bases; bases outside gene matches: 1. CDR1 and CDR2 (germline): SGDLS, YYNGEE. The CDR3 region has the DNA TGTGCCAGCAGCTCAGGGGGCTCCTATAATTCACCCCTCCACTTT. Amino acid sequence: CASSSGGSYNSPLHF.

This clone occurred a few times. The rearrangement joins TRBV28 to TRBJ2-1; 10 positions agree with TRBD2. Trimming removed 3 bases from V and 7 bases from J; junction bases left unmatched: 21. The CDR3 contains 20 residues. The V gene's germline CDR1 is MDHEN and CDR2 SYDVKM. The CDR3 sequence is CASSFWDSSGSGRGRNEQFF. CDR3 nucleotides: TGTGCCAGCAGTTTTTGGGATTCTAGCGGGAGCGGCCGGGGGAGGAATGAGCAGTTCTTC.

The chain uses TRBV2 and TRBJ2-5; 12 bases are shared with TRBD2. Losses at the gene ends were 10 bases for V and 4 bases for J; bases not matched to a gene: 10. Germline values: CDR1 SNHLY, CDR2 FYNNEI. This CDR3 has 15 amino acids. The CDR3 bases are TGTGCCACGACTAGCGGGAGTACCGGGGGAGAGACCCAGTACTTC. This gives the protein CATTSGSTGGETQYF.

This clone appeared a single time. The chain employs TRBV6-6 and TRBJ2-1, with 8 bases matching TRBD2. V dropped 0 bases and J dropped 15; count of bases not matched to a gene: 13. Germline CDR1 reads MNHNY; CDR2 reads SVGAGI (reference sequence). This CDR3 is 15 amino acids long. As DNA, the CDR3 is TGTGCCAGCAGTTACTCGAAGGCGGGAGGTCGTGGAGGGTTCTTC. It is translated as CASSYSKAGGRGGFF.

The J gene is TRBJ2-6, the V gene TRBV2, with 10 bases aligning to TRBD1. This CDR3 contains 18 residues. Per germline, CDR1 SNHLY and CDR2 FYNNEI. V lost 6 bases to trimming and J lost 1 base; unmatched junction nucleotides: 9. The CDR3 loop reads CASRPDRGFVSGANVLTF. CDR3 in DNA: TGTGCCAGCAGACCGGACAGGGGGTTTGTATCTGGGGCCAACGTCCTGACTTTC.

V is TRBV6-4 and J is TRBJ2-5; TRBD2 matches at 7 bases. The DNA end lines up better with TRBJ2-7; the J call may be wrong. The germline V gene encodes CDR1 MRHNA and CDR2 SNTAGT. The CDR3 has 14 amino acids. This chain's CDR3 is CASSPSGNYYEQYF. In nucleotides, the CDR3 is TGTGCCAGCAGTCCTAGCGGAAACTATTACGAGCAGTACTTC.

CDR3 in amino acids: CASSFLEVGYEQYF. The DNA for the CDR3 is TGTGCCAGCAGTTTCCTAGAAGTCGGTTACGAGCAGTACTTC. The rearrangement links TRBV28 to TRBJ2-7; D is ambiguous. Trimming took off 3 bases at V and 4 bases at J, with 13 bases between the two ends. The CDR3 contains 14 residues. Germline values: CDR1 MDHEN, CDR2 SYDVKM.

The chain has TRBV27 and TRBJ2-1; TRBD2 agrees at 8 bases. Germline CDR1 is MNHEY and CDR2 is SMNVEV (reference sequence). The length of the CDR3 is 14 residues. V dropped 7 bases and J dropped 6; count of bases not matched to a gene: 8. CDR3 amino acids: CASTLGAGGNEQFF. The CDR3 DNA sequence: TGTGCCAGCACCCTCGGTGCGGGAGGCAATGAGCAGTTCTTC.

A note on this clone: As the CDR3 is not closed by the conserved phenylalanine or tryptophan, this likely results from a read error. The V gene is TRBV14, the J gene TRBJ1-1; no firm D call. The CDR3 spans 15 residues. V was shortened by 4 bases and J by 4 bases, with 16 bases between the two germline ends. Germline lookup yields CDR1 SGHDN and CDR2 FVKESK. Here the CDR3 DNA reads TGTGCCAGCAGCCGCCTACAGCTCCCAGGCACTGAAGCTTTCCTT. Residues: CASSRLQLPGTEAFL.

The rearrangement links TRBV5-6 to TRBJ1-1, with D maybe TRBD1 (5 bases). Trimming removed 0 bases at V and 6 bases at J, with 15 bases between. CDR3 length equals 15 residues. Germline lookup yields CDR1 SGHDT and CDR2 YYEEEE. The CDR3 sequence: CASSLAGQGGPEAFF. The DNA for the CDR3 is TGTGCCAGCAGCTTGGCCGGCCAGGGAGGGCCTGAAGCTTTCTTT.

The rearrangement links TRBV25-1 to TRBJ2-7; possibly TRBD1 for D (6 bases). Trimming took off 3 bases at V and 12 bases at J, with 15 bases between the two ends. This CDR3 has 12 amino acids. Germline V gene data show CDR1 as MGHDK and CDR2 as SYGVNS. This CDR3 reads CASSDFEGTPYF. CDR3 DNA sequence: TGTGCCAGCAGTGATTTTGAGGGGACACCGTACTTC.

The chain has TRBV28 and TRBJ1-2; tentative D call: TRBD1 (6 bases). The CDR3 has 12 residues. Germline CDR1 and CDR2: MDHEN and SYDVKM. Trimming cost V 6 bases and J 8 bases, with 13 bases left between them. For the CDR3, the DNA is TGTGCCAGCAGAAAAGGGGGGGAAGGCTACACCTTC. It translates to CASRKGGEGYTF.

This CDR3 reads CASRDRVEQFF. CDR3 nucleotides: TGTGCCAGCAGGGATCGGGTGGAGCAGTTCTTC. This rearrangement joins TRBV4-2 to TRBJ2-1, with D unresolved. Germline V gene lookup returns CDR1 LGHNA and CDR2 YNFKEQ. Deletions cut 6 bases from V and 10 bases from J, with 10 bases between. The CDR3 is made up of 11 amino acids.

The chain recombines TRBV11-2 with TRBJ2-3; the D is unclear. V shed 0 bases and J shed 3 bases, with 7 bases lying between them. CDR1 is SGHAT, CDR2 FQNNGV, per germline. This CDR3 has 14 residues. This chain's CDR3 is CASSLEGLTDTQYF. The CDR3 bases are TGTGCCAGCAGCTTAGAGGGCTTAACAGATACGCAGTATTTT.

The rearrangement joins TRBV19 to TRBJ2-7; 8 bases are shared with TRBD2. Trimming at V came to 0 bases and at J to 1 base, leaving 8 bases not matched to a gene. The CDR3 spans 17 residues. Germline V gene lookup returns CDR1 LNHDA and CDR2 SQIVND (reference sequence). CDR3 DNA sequence: TGTGCCAGTAGTATAGATCTCGGGGGGGTTCGGTCCTACGAGCAGTACTTC. Amino acid sequence: CASSIDLGGVRSYEQYF.

V usage is TRBV7-2 and J usage is TRBJ2-1, with a weak D call TRBD1 (5 bases). Looked up from germline, CDR1 is SGHTA and CDR2 is FQGNSA. The CDR3 loop spans 15 amino acids. The ends were cut back, 0 bases at V and 10 bases at J, with 16 bases in the middle. CDR3 region: CASSLAGFGAAEQFF. The DNA of the CDR3 is TGTGCCAGCAGCTTAGCGGGGTTTGGGGCAGCAGAGCAGTTCTTC.

This chain uses TRBV11-2 with TRBJ2-7; D remains ambiguous. Germline V gene data show CDR1 as SGHAT and CDR2 as FQNNGV. The CDR3 extends over 12 amino acids. Deletions cut 6 bases from V and 3 bases from J, with 9 bases between. The CDR3 nucleotides are TGTGCCAGCAGTTTTGTCGTCTACGAGCAGTACTTC. It is translated as CASSFVVYEQYF.

V usage is TRBV14 and J usage is TRBJ2-7; 12 bases map to TRBD2. J was trimmed by 3 bases and V by 5 bases; bases with no gene match: 2. The CDR3 consists of 14 residues. Germline values: CDR1 SGHDN, CDR2 FVKESK. In DNA form, the CDR3 reads TGTGCCAGCAGCAAGACTAGCGGGAGCTACGAGCAGTACTTC. It is translated as CASSKTSGSYEQYF.

The chain is built from TRBV21-1 and TRBJ2-5; the table's TRBD2 call for D was not verified on the DNA. TRBV21-1 is classified as a pseudogene. The CDR3 has 17 amino acids. The DNA of the CDR3 is TGTGCCAGCAGCCCATGGACTAGCGGGTTGAAACAAGAGACCCAGTACTTC. Amino acids: CASSPWTSGLKQETQYF.